The TCR beta chain under discussion was sequenced for a study of shared clonotypes between healthy human individuals. Among the unsorted PBMC samples, replicate PCRs used roughly 300 ng DNA, roughly 30,000 T cell genomes. Original processing notes: Filtering was not the same, since immunoSEQ gave junction-only sequences without quality scores. The method was immunoSEQ multiplex PCR; TCRdb's version includes in-frame clones alone and lacks a portion of them. V, J and clone size were drawn from that table, and D and trimming were deduced from the DNA. This sample yields 450,000 to 500,000 clones, of which over 75% are seen a single time; approximately 12% belongs to the top ten. The count of this clone is one. Free of recent acute infections or vaccinations, the donors were healthy HIV-negative adults. This CDR3 is built from 14 residues. The V gene's germline CDR1 is LGHNA and CDR2 YSLEER. The ends lost 4 bases at V and 9 bases at J; junction bases unmatched: 7.

The clonotype originates from a woman aged 40 to 55 in good health. Some clones in this sample may be carry-over from other donors' samples. The rearrangement links TRBV4-3 to TRBJ2-1; the match to TRBD1 covers 9 bases. Sequencing used PBMCs. For the CDR3, the DNA is TGCGCCAGCAGCCCCGGGACAGGGTTTTCTGAGCAGTTCTTC. The encoded protein is CASSPGTGFSEQFF.